What follows is one T cell receptor (beta chain) and its context. As yet, its antigen is unknown. This entry belongs to a study of blood T cells in healthy people across ages. Study conclusions and caveats: While age rose, TCR beta diversity per million T cells dropped in a roughly linear way.

The use of a sample-barcoded 5' primer and a J-beta primer mix characterized a second PCR of 7 to 11 cycles. TCRdb called the 5' RACE reads again in MiXCR, with one record for every CDR3 protein. The sample lists about 1.5 million distinct CDR3 sequences, 40% to 45% seen once, with approximately 4% in the top ten. V was clipped by 7 bases and J by 13 bases, with 20 bases between them. The CDR3 runs 13 residues. The germline V gene has CDR1 MNHEY and CDR2 SVGEGT. Sequenced input: blood. The sequence was obtained from a woman aged 18-29 years in good health. The rearrangement links TRBV6-2 or TRBV6-3 to TRBJ2-1; D ambiguous. The CDR3 DNA follows: TGTGCCAGCACTCCCCCAGCAAGAGAGACCCAGTTCTTC. As protein: CASTPPARETQFF.